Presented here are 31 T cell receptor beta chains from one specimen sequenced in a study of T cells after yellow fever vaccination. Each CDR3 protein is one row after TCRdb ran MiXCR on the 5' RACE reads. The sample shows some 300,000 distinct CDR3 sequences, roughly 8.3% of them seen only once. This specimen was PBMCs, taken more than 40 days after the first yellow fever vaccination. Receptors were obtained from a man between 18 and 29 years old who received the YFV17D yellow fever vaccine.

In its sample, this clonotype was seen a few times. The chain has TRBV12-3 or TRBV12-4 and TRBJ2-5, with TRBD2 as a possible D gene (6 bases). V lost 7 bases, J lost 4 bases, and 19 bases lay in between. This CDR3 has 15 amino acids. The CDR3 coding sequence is TGTGCCAGCATTAAGACCCCGGCGGGGCGAGAGACCCAGTACTTC. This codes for CASIKTPAGRETQYF.

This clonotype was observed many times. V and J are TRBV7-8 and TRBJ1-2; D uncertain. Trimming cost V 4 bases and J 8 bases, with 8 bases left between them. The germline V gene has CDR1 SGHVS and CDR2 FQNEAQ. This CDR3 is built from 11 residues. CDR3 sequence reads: CASSSGGGYTF. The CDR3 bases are TGTGCCAGCAGCTCCGGAGGGGGCTACACCTTC.

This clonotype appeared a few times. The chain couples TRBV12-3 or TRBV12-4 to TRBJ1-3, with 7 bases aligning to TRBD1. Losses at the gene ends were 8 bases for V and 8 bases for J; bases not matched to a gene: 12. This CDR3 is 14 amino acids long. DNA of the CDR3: TGTGCCAGCGGAATTCGACAGGGATCGGACACCATATATTTT. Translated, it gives CASGIRQGSDTIYF.

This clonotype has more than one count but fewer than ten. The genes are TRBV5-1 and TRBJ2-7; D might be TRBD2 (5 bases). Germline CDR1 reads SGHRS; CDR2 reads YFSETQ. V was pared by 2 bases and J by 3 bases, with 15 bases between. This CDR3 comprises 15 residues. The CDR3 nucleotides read TGCGCCAGCAGCTTAGGCGGCCTCGGGGACTACGAGCAGTACTTC. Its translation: CASSLGGLGDYEQYF.

DNA for the CDR3: TGCGCCAGCAGCTCCGGGACTAGCGGGGGATACACAGATACGCAGTATTTT. Protein product: CASSSGTSGGYTDTQYF. The chain recombines TRBV5-1 with TRBJ2-3; 14 bases agree with TRBD2. The V and J ends lost 3 bases and 2 bases, in that order; junction bases with no gene match: 5. This CDR3 comprises 17 residues. From germline, CDR1 is SGHRS and CDR2 YFSETQ.

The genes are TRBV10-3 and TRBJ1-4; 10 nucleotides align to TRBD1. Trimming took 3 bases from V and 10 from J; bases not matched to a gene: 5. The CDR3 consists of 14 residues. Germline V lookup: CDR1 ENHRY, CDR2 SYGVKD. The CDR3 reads CAISDSGQGRKLFF. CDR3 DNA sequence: TGTGCCATCAGTGACTCGGGACAGGGGAGAAAACTGTTTTTT.

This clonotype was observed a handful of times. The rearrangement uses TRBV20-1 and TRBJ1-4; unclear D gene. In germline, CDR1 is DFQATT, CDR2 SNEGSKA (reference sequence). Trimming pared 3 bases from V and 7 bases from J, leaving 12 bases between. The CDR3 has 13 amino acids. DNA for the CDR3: TGCAGTGCTAGCCCCGAGCCCGCTGAAAAACTGTTTTTT. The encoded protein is CSASPEPAEKLFF.

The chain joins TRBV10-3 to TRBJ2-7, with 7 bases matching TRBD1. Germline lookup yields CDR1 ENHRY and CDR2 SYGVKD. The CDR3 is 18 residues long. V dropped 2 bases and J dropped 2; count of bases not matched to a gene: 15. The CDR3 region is CAISERAPRTGETYEQYF. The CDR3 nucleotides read TGTGCCATCAGTGAGCGGGCCCCAAGAACAGGGGAGACCTACGAGCAGTACTTC.

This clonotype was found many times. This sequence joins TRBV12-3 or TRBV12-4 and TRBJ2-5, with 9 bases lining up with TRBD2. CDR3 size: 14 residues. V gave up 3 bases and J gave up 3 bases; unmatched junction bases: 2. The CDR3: CASSFRGGEETQYF. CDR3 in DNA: TGTGCCAGCAGTTTCCGCGGGGGGGAAGAGACCCAGTACTTC.

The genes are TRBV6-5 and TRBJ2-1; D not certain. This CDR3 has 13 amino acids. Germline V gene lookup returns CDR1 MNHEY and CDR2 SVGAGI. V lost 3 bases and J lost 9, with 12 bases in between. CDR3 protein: CASSYRSNGEQFF. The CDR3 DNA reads TGTGCCAGCAGTTATAGGTCTAACGGTGAGCAGTTCTTC.

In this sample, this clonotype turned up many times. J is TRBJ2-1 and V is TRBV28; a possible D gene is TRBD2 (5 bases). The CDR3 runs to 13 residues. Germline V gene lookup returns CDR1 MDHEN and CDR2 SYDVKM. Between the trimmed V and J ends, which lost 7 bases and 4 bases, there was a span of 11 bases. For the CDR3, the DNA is TGTGCCAGCACCCCAAAGCGGTACAATGAGCAGTTCTTC. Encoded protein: CASTPKRYNEQFF.

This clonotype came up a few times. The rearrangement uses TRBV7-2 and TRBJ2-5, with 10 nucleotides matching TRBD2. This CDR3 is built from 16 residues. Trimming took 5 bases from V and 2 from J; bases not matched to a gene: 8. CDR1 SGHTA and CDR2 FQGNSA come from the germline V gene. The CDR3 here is CASSPGLAAWQETQYF. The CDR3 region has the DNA TGTGCCAGCAGCCCAGGACTAGCGGCCTGGCAAGAGACCCAGTACTTC.

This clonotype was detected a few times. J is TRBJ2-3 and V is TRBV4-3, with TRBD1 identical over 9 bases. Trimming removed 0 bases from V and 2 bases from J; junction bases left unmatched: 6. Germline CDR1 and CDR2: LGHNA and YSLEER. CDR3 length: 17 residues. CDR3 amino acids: CASSQEGDRELTDTQYF. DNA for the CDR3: TGCGCCAGCAGCCAAGAGGGGGACAGGGAGCTCACAGATACGCAGTATTTT.

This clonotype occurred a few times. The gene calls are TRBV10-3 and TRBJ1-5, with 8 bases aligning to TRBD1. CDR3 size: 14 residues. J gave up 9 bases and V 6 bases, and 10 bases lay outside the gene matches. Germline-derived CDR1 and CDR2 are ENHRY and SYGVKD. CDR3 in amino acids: CAIRGEQGVGPQHF. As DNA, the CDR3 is TGTGCCATCAGGGGTGAACAGGGGGTCGGGCCCCAGCATTTT.

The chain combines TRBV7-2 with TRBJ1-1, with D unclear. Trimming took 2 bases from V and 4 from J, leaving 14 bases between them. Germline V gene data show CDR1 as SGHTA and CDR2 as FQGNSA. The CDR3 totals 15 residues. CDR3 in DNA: TGTGCCAGCAGCTTATTCGCGATTCCTTCCACTGAAGCTTTCTTT. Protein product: CASSLFAIPSTEAFF.

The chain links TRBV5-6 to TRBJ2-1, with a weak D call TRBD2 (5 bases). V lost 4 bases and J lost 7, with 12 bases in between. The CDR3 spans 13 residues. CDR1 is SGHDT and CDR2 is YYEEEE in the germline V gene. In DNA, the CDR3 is TGTGCCAGCAGCCCTATTCTAGCAAATGAGCAGTTCTTC. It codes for CASSPILANEQFF.

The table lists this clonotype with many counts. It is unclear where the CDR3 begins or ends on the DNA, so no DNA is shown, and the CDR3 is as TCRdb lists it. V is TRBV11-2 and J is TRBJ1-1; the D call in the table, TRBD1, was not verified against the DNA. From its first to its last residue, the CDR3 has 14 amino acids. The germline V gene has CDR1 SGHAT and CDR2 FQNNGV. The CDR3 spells CASSFGPGATEAFF.

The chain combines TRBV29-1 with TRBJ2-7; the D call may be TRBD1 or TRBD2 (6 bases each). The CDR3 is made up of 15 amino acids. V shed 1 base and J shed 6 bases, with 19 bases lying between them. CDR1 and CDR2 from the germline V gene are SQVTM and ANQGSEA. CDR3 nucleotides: TGCAGCGTTGAAGCCTCGTCGGGGGCCACGGTCGAGCAGTACGTC. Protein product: CSVEASSGATVEQYV.

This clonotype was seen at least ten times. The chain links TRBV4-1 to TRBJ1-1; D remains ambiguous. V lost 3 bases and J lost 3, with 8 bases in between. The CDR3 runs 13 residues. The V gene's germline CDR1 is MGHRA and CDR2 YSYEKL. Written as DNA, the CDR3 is TGCGCCAGCAGCCAGACATCCTACACTGAAGCTTTCTTT. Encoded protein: CASSQTSYTEAFF.

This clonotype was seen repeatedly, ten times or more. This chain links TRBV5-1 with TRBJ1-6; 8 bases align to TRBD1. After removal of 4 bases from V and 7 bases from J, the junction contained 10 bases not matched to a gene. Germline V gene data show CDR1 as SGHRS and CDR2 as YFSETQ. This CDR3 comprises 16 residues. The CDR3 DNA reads TGCGCCAGCAGCCTCAGGGGGCCGGTTACGAATTCACCCCTCCACTTT. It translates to CASSLRGPVTNSPLHF.

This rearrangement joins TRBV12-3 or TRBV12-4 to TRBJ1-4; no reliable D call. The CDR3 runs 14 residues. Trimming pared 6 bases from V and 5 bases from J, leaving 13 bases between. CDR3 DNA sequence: TGTGCCAGCAGCGACTGGAGATCGAATGAAAAACTGTTTTTT. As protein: CASSDWRSNEKLFF.

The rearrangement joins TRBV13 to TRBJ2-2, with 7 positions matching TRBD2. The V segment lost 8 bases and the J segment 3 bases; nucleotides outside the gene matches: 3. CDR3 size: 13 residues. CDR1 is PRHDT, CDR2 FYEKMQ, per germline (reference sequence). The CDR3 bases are TGTGCCAGCGGGAGGGTGTACACCGGGGAGCTGTTTTTT. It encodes CASGRVYTGELFF.

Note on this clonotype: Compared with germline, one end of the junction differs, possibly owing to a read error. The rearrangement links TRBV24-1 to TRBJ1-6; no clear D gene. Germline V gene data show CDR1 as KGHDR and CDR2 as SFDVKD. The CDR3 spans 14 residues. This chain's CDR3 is CATSDYPAGSPLHF. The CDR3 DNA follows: TGTGCCACCAGCGATTACCCGGCCGGATCACCCCTCCACTTT.

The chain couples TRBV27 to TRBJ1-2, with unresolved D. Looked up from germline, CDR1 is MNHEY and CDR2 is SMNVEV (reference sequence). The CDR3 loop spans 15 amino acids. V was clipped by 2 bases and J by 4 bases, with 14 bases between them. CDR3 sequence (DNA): TGTGCCAGCAGTTTAGGGCAGACCTCCCTCTATGGCTACACCTTC. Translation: CASSLGQTSLYGYTF.

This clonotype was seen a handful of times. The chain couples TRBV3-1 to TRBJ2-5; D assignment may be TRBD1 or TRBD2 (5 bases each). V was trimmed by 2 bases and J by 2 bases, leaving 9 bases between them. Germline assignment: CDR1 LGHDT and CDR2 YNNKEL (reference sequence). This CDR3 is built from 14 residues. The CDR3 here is CASSQRWGQETQYF. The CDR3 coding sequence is TGTGCCAGCAGCCAACGCTGGGGGCAAGAGACCCAGTACTTC.

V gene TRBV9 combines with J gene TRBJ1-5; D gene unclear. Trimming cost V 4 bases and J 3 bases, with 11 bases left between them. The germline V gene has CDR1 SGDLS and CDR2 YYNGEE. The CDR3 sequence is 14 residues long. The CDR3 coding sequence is TGTGCCAGCAGCCCGGGCGGAATCAATCAGCCCCAGCATTTT. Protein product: CASSPGGINQPQHF.

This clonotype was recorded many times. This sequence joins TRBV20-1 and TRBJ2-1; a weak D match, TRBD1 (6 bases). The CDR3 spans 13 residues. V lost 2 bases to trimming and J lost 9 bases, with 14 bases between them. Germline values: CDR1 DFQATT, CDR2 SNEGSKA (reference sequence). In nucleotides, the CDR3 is TGCAGTGCTAGACGGACAGAATCTCCTGAGCAGTTCTTC. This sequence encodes CSARRTESPEQFF.

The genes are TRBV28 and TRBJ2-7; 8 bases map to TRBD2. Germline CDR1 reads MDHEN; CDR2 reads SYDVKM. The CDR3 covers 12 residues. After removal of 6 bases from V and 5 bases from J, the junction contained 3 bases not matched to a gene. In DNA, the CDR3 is TGTGCCAGCAGCTTCGGGGGGGACGAGCAGTACGTC. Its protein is CASSFGGDEQYV.

The CDR3 nucleotides read TGTGCCAGCAGTTTGGACGTGCTCGAGCAGTACTTC. Amino acid sequence: CASSLDVLEQYF. V gene TRBV12-3 or TRBV12-4 combines with J gene TRBJ2-7; no clear D. The CDR3 totals 12 residues. Trimming pared 3 bases from V and 6 bases from J, leaving 9 bases between.

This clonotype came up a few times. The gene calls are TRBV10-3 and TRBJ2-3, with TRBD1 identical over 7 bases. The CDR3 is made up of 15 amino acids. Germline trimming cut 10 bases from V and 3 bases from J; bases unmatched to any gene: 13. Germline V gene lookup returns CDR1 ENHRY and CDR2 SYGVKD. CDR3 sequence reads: CATAPGTRGTDTQYF. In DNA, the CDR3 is TGTGCCACGGCCCCGGGGACCAGGGGGACAGATACGCAGTATTTT.

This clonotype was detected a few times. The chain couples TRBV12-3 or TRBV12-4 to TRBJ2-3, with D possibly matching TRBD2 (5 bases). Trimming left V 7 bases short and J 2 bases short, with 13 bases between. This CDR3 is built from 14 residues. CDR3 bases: TGTGCCAGCAACGGAGCGGTGGTCACAGATACGCAGTATTTT. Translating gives CASNGAVVTDTQYF.